The 4 T cell receptor beta chains reported below all come from one sample, sequenced in a study of T cell responses to AZD1222 COVID-19 vaccine. Libraries were prepared by immunoSEQ multiplex PCR; TCRdb keeps only in-frame clonotypes and omits some of them. Of under 70,000 clones detected, roughly 80% appear once; the ten largest clones hold less than 25%. Sequencing used peripheral blood, obtained on day 0 of AZD1222 vaccination. These receptors were taken from an adult in good health.

This clone appeared once. The genes are TRBV7-9 and TRBJ2-1, with 7 bases matching TRBD2. Germline V lookup: CDR1 SEHNR, CDR2 FQNEAQ (reference sequence). After removal of 4 bases from V and 2 bases from J, the junction contained 5 bases not matched to a gene. The CDR3 has 15 amino acids. The CDR3 bases are TGTGCCAGCAGCTCCCCGGCGGGGGCCTACAATGAGCAGTTCTTC. Encoded protein: CASSSPAGAYNEQFF. Together with reference TRBV7-9 and TRBJ2-1, the CDR3 gives the full variable domain: DTGVSQNPRHKITKRGQNVTFRCDPISEHNRLYWYRQTLGQGPEFLTYFQNEAQLEKSRLLSDRFSAERPKGSFSTLEIQRTEQGDSAMYLCASSSPAGAYNEQFFGPGTRLTVL.

The CDR3 reads CASSLQGRDRRVNTEAFF. The CDR3 DNA reads as TGTGCCAGCAGTTTACAGGGACGGGACCGCCGGGTGAACACTGAAGCTTTCTTT. The chain has TRBV27 and TRBJ1-1; possible D gene TRBD1, 5 bases. The length of the CDR3 is 18 residues. Germline V gene lookup returns CDR1 MNHEY and CDR2 SMNVEV (reference sequence). V gave up 2 bases and J gave up 0 bases, with 19 bases separating them.

This sequence joins TRBV7-2 and TRBJ2-7; D perhaps matches TRBD2 (6 bases). The CDR3 totals 17 residues. V lost 4 bases to trimming and J lost 0 bases, with 19 bases between them. From germline, CDR1 is SGHTA and CDR2 FQGNSA. For the CDR3, the DNA is TGTGCCAGCAGCTCGATTCTTTGGTTAGCGGACTCCTACGAGCAGTACTTC. Its protein is CASSSILWLADSYEQYF. The full variable domain, its missing parts supplied by reference TRBV7-2 and TRBJ2-7, is GAGVSQSPSNKVTEKGKDVELRCDPISGHTALYWYRQSLGQGLEFLIYFQGNSAPDKSGLPSDRFSAERTGGSVSTLTIQRTQQEDSAVYLCASSSILWLADSYEQYFGPGTRLTVT.

The chain employs TRBV6-4 and TRBJ1-4; weak D call: TRBD1 (5 bases). The germline V and J ends were trimmed by 6 bases and 8 bases, with 19 bases remaining between them. The length of the CDR3 is 15 residues. CDR1 is MRHNA, CDR2 SNTAGT, per germline. The DNA of the CDR3 is TGTGCCAGCAGCCTAAGACTAAGGGGAGGGGAAAAACTGTTTTTT. Its translation is CASSLRLRGGEKLFF.